This T cell receptor (beta chain) is drawn from a study of identical twins. Study findings and constraints: Beta clonotypes that were abundant in cord blood contained fewer insertions, a pattern absent from memory repertoires.

TCRdb re-analysed the 5' RACE reads in MiXCR, keeping a single row per CDR3 protein. The sample carries 640,000 or so distinct CDR3 sequences, 5.5% to 7.5% recorded once. With 6 bases clipped from V and 2 bases from J, the junction kept 7 bases outside the gene matches. This CDR3 is built from 15 residues. The sample holds many counts of this clonotype. The antigen is not known. This sequence was found in a man younger than 35 in good health. Sequenced: naive T cells sorted from blood. V and J are TRBV12-3 or TRBV12-4 and TRBJ2-7; TRBD1 aligns across 10 bases. The CDR3, as DNA: TGTGCCAGCAGAGCGCGGGACAGGGGAACCTACGAGCAGTACTTC. Its translation: CASRARDRGTYEQYF.